A single TCR beta chain is shown here with its context. These data belong to a study of T cell changes during pregnancy in multiple sclerosis. The V segment lost 5 bases and the J segment 0 bases; nucleotides outside the gene matches: 7. The CDR3 loop spans 15 amino acids. CDR1 is SGHTA, CDR2 FQGNSA, per germline. Assay used: immunoSEQ multiplex PCR; TCRdb lists only in-frame clones, some missing. There are 55,000 to 95,000 clones in the sample; approximately 90% occur only once, and over 2% lies in the top ten. The rearrangement uses TRBV7-2 and TRBJ2-7; 7 bases are a match to TRBD2. The TCR sequence derives from a female donor in good health, enrolled as a control in a pregnancy study. The input for sequencing was peripheral blood, taken in the second trimester of pregnancy. DNA of the CDR3: TGTGCCAGCAGCGCTGCAGGGACTACCTCCTACGAGCAGTACTTC. Its translation: CASSAAGTTSYEQYF.